The sequence of this T cell receptor beta chain was determined in a study of blood T cell repertoires in COVID-19. For the study at large: Donors in the United States, Italy and Spain gave samples during acute or convalescent COVID-19.

Cohorts were determined from participant-reported clinical history. Resolution of symptoms, clearance, or two negative PCRs was present in recovered Cohort 3 donors. CDR3 length: 15 amino acids. Germline V gene sequence: CDR1 SGHAT, CDR2 FQNNGV. A remark on this clone: One junction end does not reproduce the germline sequence, and a read error may be involved.

In the original processing: Reference gene primers were amplified, and this amplification served to estimate nucleated cell counts. Libraries were prepared by immunoSEQ multiplex PCR; TCRdb keeps only in-frame clonotypes and omits some of them. The V and J calls and clone size are taken from that table; D and trimming were inferred from the DNA. This sample has some 250,000 clones, with around 89% found just once. V is TRBV11-2 and J is TRBJ2-1, with TRBD2 matching over 7 bases. The source is a man aged 35 to 55 who had recovered from COVID-19. Sequencing was carried out using PBMCs or T cells enriched from blood (not recorded which). The CDR3 spells CASIDRDYSDNEQFF. For the CDR3, the DNA is TGTGCCAGCATCGACCGGGACTACTCCGACAATGAGCAGTTCTTC.